The clone carrying this T cell receptor (beta chain) has ten or more counts. What it binds is not known. This record comes from a study of T cell repertoires in cytomegalovirus infection. Overall study context: Evidence of both CMV infection and a matching HLA type came from public TCR beta signatures.

TCRdb reprocessed the reads via MiXCR and lists one record per CDR3 protein. The data contain hundreds of thousands of distinct CDR3 sequences, 24% of them singletons. General study points: Frequencies of public TCR beta families were cumulated, and this identified carriers of CMV plus the relevant HLA. HLA-C-restricted TCR beta clonotypes specific for CMV led the ex vivo response.

Trimming took 3 bases from V and 2 from J; bases not matched to a gene: 4. The length of the CDR3 is 15 residues. Germline V lookup: CDR1 SGHVS, CDR2 FNYEAQ. The chain uses TRBV7-6 and TRBJ2-5, with 9 bases lining up with TRBD2. The TCR originated in a human donor in good health (CMV status not recorded). Some clones in this sample may be carry-over from other donors' samples. Sequenced: CD8+ T cells from PBMCs. DNA of the CDR3: TGTGCCAGCAGCTTCATAGCGGGGGTGCAAGAGACCCAGTACTTC. Translating it yields CASSFIAGVQETQYF.